This paragraph covers one T cell receptor (beta chain) sequence. The record originates from a study of PD-L1 blockade in urothelial cancer. Looking at the study overall: Twenty-five out of 29 patients were men whose urothelial cancer was bladder-origin. Prior chemotherapy in patients spanned 0 to 3 regimens.

Time point meaning: pretreatment peripheral blood. The J segment lost 6 bases and the V segment lost 7 bases, leaving 11 bases of the junction unmatched. Germline-derived CDR1 and CDR2 are SQVTM and ANQGSEA. CDR3 length equals 13 residues. Profiled with immunoSEQ multiplex PCR; TCRdb holds only in-frame clones, not every one. Of about 81,000 clones in the sample, approximately 88% were seen once. The sample here was PBMCs, taken around atezolizumab (anti-PD-L1) treatment. J is TRBJ2-7 and V is TRBV29-1; TRBD2 aligns across 8 bases. This sequence originates from a woman older than 75 with urothelial cancer. In nucleotides, the CDR3 is TGCAGCGCCTTAATAGCGGGACGGTCCGAGCAGTACTTC. Its translation: CSALIAGRSEQYF.